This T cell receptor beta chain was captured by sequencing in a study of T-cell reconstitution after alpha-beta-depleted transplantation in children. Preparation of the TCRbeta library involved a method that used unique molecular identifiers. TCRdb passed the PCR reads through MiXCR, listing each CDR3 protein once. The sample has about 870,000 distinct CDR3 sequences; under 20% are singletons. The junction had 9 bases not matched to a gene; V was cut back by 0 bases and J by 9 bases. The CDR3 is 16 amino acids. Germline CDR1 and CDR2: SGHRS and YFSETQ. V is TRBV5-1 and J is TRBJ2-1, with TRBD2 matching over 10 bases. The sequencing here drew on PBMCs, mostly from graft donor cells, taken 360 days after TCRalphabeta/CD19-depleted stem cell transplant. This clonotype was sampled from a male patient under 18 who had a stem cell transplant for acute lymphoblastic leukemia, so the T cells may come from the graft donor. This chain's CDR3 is CASSLAATSGTVEQFF. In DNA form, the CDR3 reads TGCGCCAGCAGCTTGGCCGCTACTAGCGGGACAGTTGAGCAGTTCTTC.